This is a list of T cell receptor beta chains from one sample in a study of cytomegalovirus exposure and HLA in healthy donors. The data were produced by immunoSEQ multiplex PCR, yet TCRdb's version contains in-frame clones alone and is incomplete. Among 70,000 to 90,000 clones listed, 70% to 75% were seen once. The sample was PBMCs. Every receptor here comes from a man aged 60 to 75 in good health and CMV-seronegative. CDR3s include the opening cysteine and the closing phenylalanine or tryptophan. D genes are given only for firm matches. Not every row has a clone size; where given, it reads once, few, many or a size class.

j_call clone_size d_call v_call cdr3_aa cdr3_nt
TRBJ1-1 few - TRBV5-6 CASSLSPGGGTEAFF TGTGCCAGCAGCTTGTCCCCCGGCGGGGGCACTGAAGCTTTCTTT
TRBJ2-7 - - TRBV4-1 CASSQEKRGTYEQYF TGCGCCAGCAGCCAAGAAAAGCGTGGAACCTACGAGCAGTACTTC
TRBJ1-5 - - TRBV5-1 CASSPRGGSNQPQHF TGCGCCAGCAGCCCCCGAGGTGGGAGCAATCAGCCCCAGCATTTT
TRBJ1-1 few - TRBV5-1 CASSWGDANTEAFF TGCGCCAGCAGCTGGGGGGACGCGAACACTGAAGCTTTCTTT
TRBJ1-1 - - TRBV18 CASSPFSGNTEAFF TGTGCCAGCTCACCATTTTCAGGGAACACTGAAGCTTTCTTT
TRBJ1-2 - - TRBV19 CASSKQRSQGGSGYTF TGTGCCAGTAGTAAACAAAGGTCGCAGGGTGGTTCTGGCTACACCTTC
TRBJ1-5 - TRBD1 TRBV7-9 CASSLEQGANQPQHF TGTGCCAGCAGCTTGGAACAGGGGGCAAACCAGCCCCAGCATTTT
TRBJ2-7 - TRBD2 TRBV6-5 CASSETSGGVYEQYF TGTGCCAGCAGCGAGACTAGCGGGGGGGTCTACGAGCAGTACTTC
TRBJ2-3 - TRBD1 TRBV6-4 CASSETGTGAGDTQYF TGTGCCAGCAGTGAGACCGGGACAGGGGCCGGCGATACGCAGTATTTT
TRBJ2-3 - - TRBV7-8 CASSFTGPTDTQYF TGTGCCAGCAGCTTTACAGGGCCCACAGATACGCAGTATTTT
TRBJ1-5 - TRBD1 TRBV10-3 CAISSGQGAIQPQHF TGTGCCATCAGCTCGGGACAGGGGGCAATTCAGCCCCAGCATTTT
TRBJ1-2 - TRBD1 TRBV7-9 CSSRSDRVGEGDGYTF TGTTCCAGCAGATCGGACAGGGTCGGAGAGGGGGATGGCTACACCTTC
TRBJ2-7 - - TRBV27 CASSLSQGSVYEQYF TGTGCCAGCAGTTTATCTCAGGGGAGCGTCTACGAGCAGTACTTC
TRBJ2-7 - - TRBV7-2 CASSLVSQPSYSYEQYF TGTGCCAGCAGCTTAGTTTCGCAACCATCCTACTCCTACGAGCAGTACTTC
TRBJ1-1 - - TRBV5-1 CASSLVLQGGGTEAFF TGCGCCAGCAGCTTGGTCTTGCAGGGCGGTGGCACTGAAGCTTTCTTT
TRBJ2-1 - TRBD2 TRBV5-4 CASSPWTSGNNEQFF TGTGCCAGCAGCCCCTGGACTAGCGGGAACAATGAGCAGTTCTTC
TRBJ1-4 few - TRBV6-5 CATSRAQGNEKLFF TGTGCCACATCGCGCGCACAGGGAAATGAAAAACTGTTTTTT